This T cell receptor beta chain was sequenced in a study of T cell changes during pregnancy in multiple sclerosis. TCRdb keeps only in-frame clones here, not all; method: immunoSEQ multiplex PCR. The repertoire consists of about 77,000 clones, with approximately 91% occurring once and the leading ten covering 1.9%. The length of the CDR3 is 16 residues. CDR1 and CDR2 from the germline V gene are SGHDT and YYEEEE. Unmatched junction bases numbered 4, after V lost 4 bases and J lost 2 bases. The receptor comes from a female donor with multiple sclerosis, enrolled in a pregnancy study. Sequenced material: peripheral blood, taken before pregnancy. The chain has TRBV5-6 and TRBJ2-3, with 13 bases that match TRBD2. As DNA, the CDR3 is TGTGCCAGCAGCCGAGGACTAGCGGGGGACACAGATACGCAGTATTTT. Translated: CASSRGLAGDTDTQYF. Filled out from reference TRBV5-6 and TRBJ2-3, the complete variable domain reads DAGVTQSPTHLIKTRGQQVTLRCSPKSGHDTVSWYQQALGQGPQFIFQYYEEEERQRGNFPDRFSGHQFPNYSSELNVNALLLGDSALYLCASSRGLAGDTDTQYFGPGTRLTVL.